The 21 T cell receptor beta chains given below trace back to one sample, sequenced in a study of T cell responses to AZD1222 COVID-19 vaccine. Some clones are missing from TCRdb's copy, which holds only in-frame ones; the method was immunoSEQ multiplex PCR. Altogether 140,000 or so clones are present, around nine tenths being singletons, with the ten largest covering over 3%. This material consisted of peripheral blood, taken 28 days after the second AZD1222 dose. The receptor set was obtained from an adult who received the AZD1222 COVID-19 vaccine.

The chain recombines TRBV15 with TRBJ2-7, with 7 positions matching TRBD1. CDR1 is LNHNV and CDR2 is YYDKDF in the germline V gene (reference sequence). CDR3 size: 17 residues. Trimming at V came to 0 bases and at J to 2 bases, leaving 10 bases not matched to a gene. The chain's CDR3 is CATSRDLPTGNPYEQYF. CDR3 coding DNA: TGTGCCACCAGCAGAGACCTCCCGACAGGGAACCCCTACGAGCAGTACTTC.

The chain recombines TRBV7-6 with TRBJ1-2; D unclear. The CDR3 extends over 14 amino acids. Germline CDR1 SGHVS, CDR2 FNYEAQ. The germline V and J ends were trimmed by 5 bases and 4 bases, with 14 bases remaining between them. CDR3 nucleotides: TGTGCCAGCAGCGGACCGGGGAGGGCCTATGGCTACACCTTC. Translated: CASSGPGRAYGYTF.

This chain uses TRBV9 with TRBJ2-2; D possibly corresponds to TRBD1 (6 bases). CDR1 and CDR2 (germline): SGDLS, YYNGEE. V lost 0 bases, J lost 4 bases, and 13 bases lay in between. The CDR3 is 16 residues long. The CDR3 DNA sequence: TGTGCCAGCAGCGTAGAAGGACAGCGCAGCACCGGGGAGCTGTTTTTT. Translation gives CASSVEGQRSTGELFF.

V and J are TRBV12-3 or TRBV12-4 and TRBJ1-1; D perhaps matches TRBD1 (5 bases). The CDR3 is made up of 13 amino acids. V was shortened by 2 bases and J by 4 bases, with 8 bases between the two germline ends. The CDR3 DNA reads as TGTGCCAGCAGTTTACTTGGGGGCACTGAAGCTTTCTTT. Encoded protein: CASSLLGGTEAFF.

The chain couples TRBV6-5 to TRBJ1-2; possibly TRBD1 for D (5 bases). Trimming took 5 bases from V and 7 from J, leaving 11 bases between them. The CDR3 has 12 amino acids. The germline gives CDR1 MNHEY, CDR2 SVGAGI. DNA of the CDR3: TGTGCCAGCAGTCCCAATAGGGGTGGCTACACCTTC. This sequence encodes CASSPNRGGYTF.

The rearrangement links TRBV28 to TRBJ1-1; the D is unclear. V lost 7 bases and J 10 bases, leaving 16 bases between the germline ends. Germline V gene sequence: CDR1 MDHEN, CDR2 SYDVKM. This CDR3 comprises 12 residues. This CDR3 reads CASTPGPRRAFF. The CDR3 DNA reads TGTGCCAGCACCCCGGGTCCTAGACGAGCTTTCTTT.

The CDR3 coding sequence is TGTGCCAGCAGTTATACTAGCGGGGTATCCTACAATGAGCAGTTCTTC. This encodes CASSYTSGVSYNEQFF. This chain joins TRBV28 and TRBJ2-1, with 10 bases lining up with TRBD2. The J segment lost 1 base and the V segment lost 4 bases, leaving 4 bases of the junction unmatched. This CDR3 is 16 amino acids long. Per germline, CDR1 MDHEN and CDR2 SYDVKM. Looking up the rest from reference TRBV28 and TRBJ2-1 gives the full variable domain: DVKVTQSSRYLVKRTGEKVFLECVQDMDHENMFWYRQDPGLGLRLIYFSYDVKMKEKGDIPEGYSVSREKKERFSLILESASTNQTSMYLCASSYTSGVSYNEQFFGPGTRLTVL.

V and J are TRBV3-1 (or the pseudogene TRBV3-2) and TRBJ1-2; no definite D call. V was pared by 1 base and J by 6 bases, with 6 bases between. The germline CDR1 and CDR2 sequences are LGHDT and YNNKEL (reference sequence). This CDR3 comprises 12 residues. CDR3 coding DNA: TGTGCCAGCAGCCAAGGGTTCGATGGCTACACCTTC. As protein: CASSQGFDGYTF.

The CDR3 is CASSAGLAGETQYF. In DNA, the CDR3 is TGTGCCAGCAGCGCGGGACTAGCGGGGGAGACCCAGTACTTC. The chain carries TRBV5-8 and TRBJ2-5; 13 nucleotides agree with TRBD2. Germline values: CDR1 SGHTS, CDR2 YDEGEE. With 4 bases clipped from V and 5 bases from J, the junction kept 2 bases outside the gene matches. The CDR3 has 14 amino acids.

The rearrangement uses TRBV28 and TRBJ2-1; 7 bases agree with TRBD2. From germline, CDR1 is MDHEN and CDR2 SYDVKM. V trimming: 7 bases; J trimming: 7 bases; junction bases outside the gene matches: 13. The CDR3 length is 15 residues. Here the CDR3 reads CASTLGGEGRNEQFF. CDR3 nucleotides: TGTGCCAGCACCTTGGGGGGGGAGGGCAGGAATGAGCAGTTCTTC.

The genes are TRBV7-9 and TRBJ1-2; possibly TRBD1 for D (5 bases). The CDR3 contains 13 residues. Trimming removed 1 base at V and 9 bases at J, with 12 bases between. Germline-derived CDR1 and CDR2 are SEHNR and FQNEAQ (reference sequence). Here the CDR3 DNA reads TGTGCCAGCAGCTTAGAGGGACCCGCGAGCTACACCTTC. Translation: CASSLEGPASYTF.

The rearrangement links TRBV30 to TRBJ2-2; D is tentatively TRBD1 or TRBD2 (5 bases each). V gave up 4 bases and J gave up 6 bases, with 18 bases separating them. Germline V gene data show CDR1 as GTSNPN and CDR2 as SVGIG (reference sequence). This CDR3 region has 15 residues. CDR3 DNA: TGTGCCTGGAAGTTGGGGGACCTCGGGGCCGGGGAGCTGTTTTTT. As protein: CAWKLGDLGAGELFF.

The chain combines TRBV19 with TRBJ2-1, with TRBD1 matching 7 bases. The germline V gene encodes CDR1 LNHDA and CDR2 SQIVND (reference sequence). The CDR3 loop spans 14 amino acids. The trim removed 8 bases at V and 2 bases at J, leaving 6 bases unmatched. The CDR3 sequence: CASEGDSPYNEQFF. In DNA form, the CDR3 reads TGTGCCAGTGAAGGGGACAGCCCCTACAATGAGCAGTTCTTC.

The chain couples TRBV9 to TRBJ1-3, with D hard to call. The CDR3 is 15 residues long. V was trimmed by 0 bases and J by 1 base, leaving 8 bases between them. Germline V gene lookup returns CDR1 SGDLS and CDR2 YYNGEE. CDR3 sequence (DNA): TGTGCCAGCAGCGTAGGGTTAGGATCTGGAAACACCATATATTTT. It translates to CASSVGLGSGNTIYF.

The V call is TRBV28, the J call TRBJ1-6, with 7 bases identical to TRBD1. With 9 bases clipped from V and 6 bases from J, the junction kept 8 bases outside the gene matches. The length of the CDR3 is 14 residues. Looked up from germline, CDR1 is MDHEN and CDR2 is SYDVKM. The CDR3 coding sequence is TGTGCCAGTAGAGAGGGGGCGAGTAATTCACCCCTCCACTTT. Protein: CASREGASNSPLHF.

The gene calls are TRBV5-4 and TRBJ2-1; 8 positions agree with TRBD2. With V trimmed by 9 bases and J by 10 bases, 12 bases remained unmatched. Germline lookup yields CDR1 SGHNT and CDR2 YYREEE (reference sequence). This CDR3 comprises 13 residues. The CDR3 bases are TGTGCCACAACAGCGGGGGCCCGCGGGGAGCAGTTCTTC. Encoded protein: CATTAGARGEQFF.

This rearrangement joins TRBV7-3 to TRBJ2-3, with 11 bases matching TRBD2. V shed 3 bases and J 3 bases; nucleotides not matched to a gene: 2. Germline V CDR1 and CDR2: SGHTA, FQGTGA. The length of the CDR3 is 15 residues. CDR3 amino acids: CASSLTSGKTDTQYF. The CDR3 coding sequence is TGTGCCAGCAGCTTGACTAGCGGGAAGACAGATACGCAGTATTTT. Looking up the rest from reference TRBV7-3 and TRBJ2-3 gives the full variable domain: GAGVSQTPSNKVTEKGKYVELRCDPISGHTALYWYRQSLGQGPEFLIYFQGTGAADDSGLPNDRFFAVRPEGSVSTLKIQRTERGDSAVYLCASSLTSGKTDTQYFGPGTRLTVL.

CDR3: CASRRDVFQYEQYF. The DNA for the CDR3 is TGCGCCAGCAGGCGAGACGTTTTTCAGTACGAGCAGTACTTC. The chain carries TRBV4-1 and TRBJ2-7; D unresolved. V dropped 6 bases and J dropped 4 bases, with 16 bases sitting between them. The germline V gene has CDR1 MGHRA and CDR2 YSYEKL. The CDR3 runs 14 residues.

In this sample, this clone turned up a few times. The V call is TRBV27, the J call TRBJ2-2; D unclear. V was cut by 4 bases and J by 1 base, with 7 bases left in between. The germline CDR1 and CDR2 sequences are MNHEY and SMNVEV (reference sequence). The CDR3 contains 14 residues. The CDR3 bases are TGTGCCAGCAGTTCGACCCTGAACACCGGGGAGCTGTTTTTT. Its protein is CASSSTLNTGELFF.

The chain joins TRBV2 to TRBJ2-1; TRBD2 matches 13 bases. V lost 6 bases, J lost 7 bases, and 6 bases stayed unmatched. Germline CDR1 SNHLY, CDR2 FYNNEI. This CDR3 spans 15 amino acids. This chain's CDR3 is CASRLLAGGVNEQFF. The CDR3 bases are TGTGCCAGCAGGCTACTAGCGGGAGGGGTTAATGAGCAGTTCTTC.

The rearrangement uses TRBV6-5 and TRBJ1-2; the D gene is possibly TRBD1 (5 bases). Germline CDR1 MNHEY, CDR2 SVGAGI. The CDR3 spans 13 residues. The V gene lost 0 bases and the J gene lost 8 bases, with 10 bases spanning the gap. CDR3 sequence: CASSYSTDEGYTF. The CDR3 region has the DNA TGTGCCAGCAGTTACTCGACAGACGAGGGCTACACCTTC.